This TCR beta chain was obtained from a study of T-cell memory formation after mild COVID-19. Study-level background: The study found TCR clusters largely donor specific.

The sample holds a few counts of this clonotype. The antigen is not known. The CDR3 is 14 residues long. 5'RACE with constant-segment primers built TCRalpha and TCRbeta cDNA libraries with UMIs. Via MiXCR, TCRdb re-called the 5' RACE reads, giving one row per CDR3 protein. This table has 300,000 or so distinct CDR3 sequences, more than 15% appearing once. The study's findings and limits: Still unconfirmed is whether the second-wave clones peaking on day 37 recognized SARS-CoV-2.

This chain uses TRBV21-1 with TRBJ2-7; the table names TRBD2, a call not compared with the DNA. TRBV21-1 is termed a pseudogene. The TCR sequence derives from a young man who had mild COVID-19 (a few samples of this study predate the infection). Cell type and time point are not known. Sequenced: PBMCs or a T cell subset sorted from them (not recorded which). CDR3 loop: CASSKGQGVGEQYV. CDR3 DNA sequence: TGTGCCAGCAGCAAAGGGCAGGGAGTCGGCGAGCAGTACGTC.